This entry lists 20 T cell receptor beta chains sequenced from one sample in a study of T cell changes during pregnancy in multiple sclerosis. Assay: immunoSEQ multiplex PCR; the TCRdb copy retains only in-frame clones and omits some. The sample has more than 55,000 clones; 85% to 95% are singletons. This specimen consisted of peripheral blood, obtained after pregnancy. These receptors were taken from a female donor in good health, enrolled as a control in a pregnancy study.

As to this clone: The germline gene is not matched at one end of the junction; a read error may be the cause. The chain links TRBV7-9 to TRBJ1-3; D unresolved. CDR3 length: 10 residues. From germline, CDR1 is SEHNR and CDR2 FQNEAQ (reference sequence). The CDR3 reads CSSAGNTIYF. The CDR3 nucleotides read TGCTCCTCAGCTGGAAACACCATATATTTT.

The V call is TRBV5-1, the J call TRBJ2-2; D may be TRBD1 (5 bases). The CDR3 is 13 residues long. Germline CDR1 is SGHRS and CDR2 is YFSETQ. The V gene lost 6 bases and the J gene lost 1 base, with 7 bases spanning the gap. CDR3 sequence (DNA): TGCGCCAGCAAAGGACAGAACACCGGGGAGCTGTTTTTT. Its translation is CASKGQNTGELFF.

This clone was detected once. The CDR3 reads CASSLTGLSGNTIYF. The CDR3 DNA is TGTGCCAGCAGCTTGACAGGTCTCTCTGGAAACACCATATATTTT. The rearrangement joins TRBV7-9 to TRBJ1-3; D may be TRBD1 (6 bases). V dropped 3 bases and J dropped 0 bases, with 9 bases sitting between them. The CDR3 has 15 amino acids. Germline lookup yields CDR1 SEHNR and CDR2 FQNEAQ (reference sequence). Combining the CDR3 with reference TRBV7-9 and TRBJ1-3 gives the whole variable domain DTGVSQNPRHKITKRGQNVTFRCDPISEHNRLYWYRQTLGQGPEFLTYFQNEAQLEKSRLLSDRFSAERPKGSFSTLEIQRTEQGDSAMYLCASSLTGLSGNTIYFGEGSWLTVV.

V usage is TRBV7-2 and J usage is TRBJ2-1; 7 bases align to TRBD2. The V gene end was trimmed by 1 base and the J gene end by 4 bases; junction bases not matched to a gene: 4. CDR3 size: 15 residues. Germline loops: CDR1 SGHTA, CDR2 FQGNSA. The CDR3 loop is CASSLGGGPYNEQFF. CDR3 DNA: TGTGCCAGCAGCTTAGGGGGGGGACCTTACAATGAGCAGTTCTTC.

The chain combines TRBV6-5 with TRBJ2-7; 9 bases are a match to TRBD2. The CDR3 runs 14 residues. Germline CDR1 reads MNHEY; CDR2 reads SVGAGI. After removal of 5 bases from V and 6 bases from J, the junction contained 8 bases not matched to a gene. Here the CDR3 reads CASSPGTSSLEQYF. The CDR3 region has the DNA TGTGCCAGCAGTCCTGGGACTAGCTCCCTCGAGCAGTACTTC.

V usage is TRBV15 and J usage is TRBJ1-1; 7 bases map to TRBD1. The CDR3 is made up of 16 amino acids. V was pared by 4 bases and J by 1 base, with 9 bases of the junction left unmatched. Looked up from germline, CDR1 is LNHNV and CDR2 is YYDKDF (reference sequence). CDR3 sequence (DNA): TGTGCCACCAGCAAGGGCAGGCAGGGGGGGAACACTGAAGCTTTCTTT. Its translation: CATSKGRQGGNTEAFF.

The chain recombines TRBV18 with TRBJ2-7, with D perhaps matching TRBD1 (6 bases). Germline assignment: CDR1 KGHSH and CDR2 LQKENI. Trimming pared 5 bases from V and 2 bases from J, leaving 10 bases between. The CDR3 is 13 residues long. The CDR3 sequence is CASSSRDTYEQYF. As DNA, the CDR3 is TGTGCCAGCTCATCCCGGGACACCTACGAGCAGTACTTC.

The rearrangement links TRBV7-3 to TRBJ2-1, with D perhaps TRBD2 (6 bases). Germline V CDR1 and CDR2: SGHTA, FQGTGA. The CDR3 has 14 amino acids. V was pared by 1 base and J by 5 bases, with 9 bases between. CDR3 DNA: TGTGCCAGCAGCTTAATGGAGGGTGACAATGAGCAGTTCTTC. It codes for CASSLMEGDNEQFF.

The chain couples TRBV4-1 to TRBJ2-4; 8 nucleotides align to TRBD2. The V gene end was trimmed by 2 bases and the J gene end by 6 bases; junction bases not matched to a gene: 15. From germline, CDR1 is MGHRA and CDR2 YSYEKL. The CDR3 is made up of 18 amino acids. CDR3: CASSQPPGGGAGGNIQYF. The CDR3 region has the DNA TGCGCCAGCAGCCAACCCCCGGGGGGGGGCGCGGGGGGAAACATTCAGTACTTC.

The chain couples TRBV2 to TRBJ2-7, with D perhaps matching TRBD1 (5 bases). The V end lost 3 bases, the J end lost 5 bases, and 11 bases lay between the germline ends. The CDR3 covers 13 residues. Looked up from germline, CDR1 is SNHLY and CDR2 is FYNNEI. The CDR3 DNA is TGTGCCAGCAGTGACAGGGTGCTCGACGAGCAGTACTTC. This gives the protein CASSDRVLDEQYF. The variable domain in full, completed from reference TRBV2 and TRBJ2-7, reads EPEVTQTPSHQVTQMGQEVILRCVPISNHLYFYWYRQILGQKVEFLVSFYNNEISEKSEIFDDQFSVERPDGSNFTLKIRSTKLEDSAMYFCASSDRVLDEQYFGPGTRLTVT.

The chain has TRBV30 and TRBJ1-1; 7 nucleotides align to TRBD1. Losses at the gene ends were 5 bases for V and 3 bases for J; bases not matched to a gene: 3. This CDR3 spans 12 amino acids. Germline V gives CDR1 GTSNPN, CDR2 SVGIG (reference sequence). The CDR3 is CAWDTGDTEAFF. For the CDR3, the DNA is TGTGCCTGGGATACAGGGGACACTGAAGCTTTCTTT. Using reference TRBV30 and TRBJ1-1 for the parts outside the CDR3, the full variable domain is SQTIHQWPATLVQPVGSPLSLECTVEGTSNPNLYWYRQAAGRGLQLLFYSVGIGQISSEVPQNLSASRPQDRQFILSSKKLLLSDSGFYLCAWDTGDTEAFFGQGTRLTVV.

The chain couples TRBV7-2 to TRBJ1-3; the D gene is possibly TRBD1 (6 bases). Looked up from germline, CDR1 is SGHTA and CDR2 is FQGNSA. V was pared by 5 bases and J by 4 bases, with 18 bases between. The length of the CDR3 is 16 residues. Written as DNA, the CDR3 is TGTGCCAGCAGCCAGCAACCCACAGGGTGGGGAAACACCATATATTTT. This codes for CASSQQPTGWGNTIYF.

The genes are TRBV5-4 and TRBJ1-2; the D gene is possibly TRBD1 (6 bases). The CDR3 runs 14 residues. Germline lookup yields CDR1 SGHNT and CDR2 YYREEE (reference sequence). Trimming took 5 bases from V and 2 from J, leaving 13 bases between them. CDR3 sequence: CASSLQGWNYGYTF. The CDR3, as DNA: TGTGCCAGCAGTCTCCAGGGGTGGAACTATGGCTACACCTTC.

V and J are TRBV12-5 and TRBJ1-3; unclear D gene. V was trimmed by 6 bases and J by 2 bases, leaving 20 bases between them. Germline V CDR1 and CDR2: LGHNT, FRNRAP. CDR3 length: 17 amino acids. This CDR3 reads CASGVWARGKAGNTIYF. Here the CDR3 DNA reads TGTGCTAGTGGGGTATGGGCCCGGGGAAAGGCTGGAAACACCATATATTTT.

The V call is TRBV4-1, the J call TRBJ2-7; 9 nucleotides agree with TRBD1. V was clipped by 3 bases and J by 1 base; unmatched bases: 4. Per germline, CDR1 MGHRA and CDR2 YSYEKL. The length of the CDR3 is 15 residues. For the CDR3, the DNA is TGCGCCAGCAGCCAGGGACAGGGCCTTTCCTACGAGCAGTACTTC. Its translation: CASSQGQGLSYEQYF.

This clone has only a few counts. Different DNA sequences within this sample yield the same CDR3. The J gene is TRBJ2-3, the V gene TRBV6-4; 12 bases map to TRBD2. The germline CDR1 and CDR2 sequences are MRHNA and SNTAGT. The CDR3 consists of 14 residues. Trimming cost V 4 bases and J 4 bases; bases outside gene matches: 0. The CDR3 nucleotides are TGTGCCAGCAGTGCTAGCGGGGGGGCAGATACGCAGTATTTT. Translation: CASSASGGADTQYF.

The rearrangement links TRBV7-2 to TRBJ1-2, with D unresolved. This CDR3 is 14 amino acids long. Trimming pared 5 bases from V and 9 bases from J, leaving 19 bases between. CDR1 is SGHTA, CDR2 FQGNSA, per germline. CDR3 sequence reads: CASSPIGGRESYTF. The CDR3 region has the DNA TGTGCCAGCAGCCCCATAGGAGGGCGGGAAAGCTACACCTTC.

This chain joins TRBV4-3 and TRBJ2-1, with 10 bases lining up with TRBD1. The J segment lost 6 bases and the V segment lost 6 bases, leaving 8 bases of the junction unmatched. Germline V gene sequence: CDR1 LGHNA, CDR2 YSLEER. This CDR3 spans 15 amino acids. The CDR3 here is CASSPDRGFFNEQFF. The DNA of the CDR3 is TGCGCCAGCAGTCCGGACAGGGGGTTTTTCAATGAGCAGTTCTTC.

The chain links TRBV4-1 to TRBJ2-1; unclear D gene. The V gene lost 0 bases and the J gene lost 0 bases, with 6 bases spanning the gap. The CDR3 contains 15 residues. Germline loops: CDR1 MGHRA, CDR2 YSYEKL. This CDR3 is CASSQDRSSYNEQFF. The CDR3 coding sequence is TGCGCCAGCAGCCAAGATCGGAGCTCCTACAATGAGCAGTTCTTC.

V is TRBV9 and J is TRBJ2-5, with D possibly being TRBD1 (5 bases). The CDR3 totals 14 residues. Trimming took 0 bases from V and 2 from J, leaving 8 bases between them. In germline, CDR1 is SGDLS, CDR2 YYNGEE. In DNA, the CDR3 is TGTGCCAGCAGCGTAGCAGGGTATCAAGAGACCCAGTACTTC. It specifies CASSVAGYQETQYF.